This entry concerns a single T cell receptor (beta chain). What it binds is not known. Germline CDR1 reads LGHNA; CDR2 reads YNFKEQ. J gave up 5 bases and V 0 bases, and 15 bases lay outside the gene matches. The CDR3 sequence is 18 residues long. This entry belongs to a study of glioma-infiltrating T cells. Study overall: Before surgery, glioma patients received dexamethasone for at most six days.

Findings of the study overall: Signature shared blood CDR3 motifs were enriched in low-divergence and depleted in high-divergence patients.

Using RNA template, CDR3s of TCR alpha and beta were amplified with iRepertoire arm-PCR. Via MiXCR, TCRdb re-called the multiplex PCR reads, giving one row per CDR3 protein. The table includes around 390,000 distinct CDR3 sequences, 41% detected once. The chain links TRBV4-2 to TRBJ2-7; 8 positions agree with TRBD2. The sample was glioma tissue, nonneoplastic brain tissue, or PBMCs (not recorded which). This sequence was found in a human donor with low-grade glioma or glioblastoma, undergoing nonglioma brain surgery, or in good health (not recorded which). The CDR3 sequence is CASSQEPPGGPWADEQYF. The CDR3 nucleotides read TGTGCCAGCAGCCAAGAACCTCCGGGGGGGCCCTGGGCGGACGAGCAGTACTTC.